The clone carrying this T cell receptor beta chain was seen at least ten times. Its target is not known. This sample was taken from a study of beta chain features in type 1 diabetes. The sequenced template was cDNA made from the entire isolated RNA. Repertoires were generated with immunoSEQ multiplex PCR, while TCRdb's copy carries only in-frame clones and drops some. Here the sample spans roughly 290,000 clones, about 8% being singletons. Broader study findings: Shorter TCRB CDR3s, moderately but significantly so, marked every one of the four CD4+ subsets in Type 1 diabetes patients. A definitive answer on HLA type influencing TCRB rearrangement was not reached here. Relative to healthy donors, patients appeared to have naive, central memory and Treg TCRB repertoires that were more similar.

Per the germline V gene, CDR1 is SGHRS and CDR2 is YFSETQ. The CDR3 sequence is 14 residues long. V gave up 2 bases and J gave up 8 bases, with 13 bases separating them. This chain links TRBV5-1 with TRBJ2-2; the D is unclear. The TCR comes from a woman in her late teens or twenties in good health. Sequencing was done on a sample of central memory CD4+ T cells from blood. The CDR3 bases are TGCGCCAGCAGCTTAAGGATGGATCAGGGGGAGCTGTTTTTT. Protein product: CASSLRMDQGELFF.